Below, 29 T cell receptor beta chains from the same sample are listed, as sequenced in a study of blood T cell repertoires in COVID-19. Profiled with immunoSEQ multiplex PCR; TCRdb holds only in-frame clones, not every one. The sample records roughly 140,000 clones, approximately 85% being singletons. Sequencing was carried out using peripheral blood. Source of these receptors: a woman in her sixties with COVID-19, enrolled during active disease.

CDR3 nucleotides: TGCAGCGCATCCGGGACAGGGGGTTACAGATTCTCTGGAAACACCATATATTTT. Its protein product is CSASGTGGYRFSGNTIYF. The V and J genes are TRBV29-1 and TRBJ1-3, with TRBD1 identical over 11 bases. V trimming: 7 bases; J trimming: 0 bases; junction bases outside the gene matches: 14. The CDR3 sequence is 18 residues long. Germline V lookup: CDR1 SQVTM, CDR2 ANQGSEA.

This rearrangement joins TRBV5-1 to TRBJ1-1, with 10 bases identical to TRBD1. Germline V gives CDR1 SGHRS, CDR2 YFSETQ. This CDR3 is 15 amino acids long. V shed 4 bases, J shed 0 bases, and the junction held 3 bases outside the gene matches. The CDR3 loop reads CASSLTGGLNTEAFF. The CDR3 nucleotides read TGCGCCAGCAGCCTGACAGGGGGCTTGAACACTGAAGCTTTCTTT.

The CDR3 reads CATSLAGGPPPNGYTF. CDR3 sequence (DNA): TGTGCCACCAGTCTGGCAGGGGGTCCACCACCTAATGGCTACACCTTC. V is TRBV24-1 and J is TRBJ1-2, with TRBD1 matching over 7 bases. Per germline, CDR1 KGHDR and CDR2 SFDVKD. The ends lost 6 bases at V and 6 bases at J; junction bases unmatched: 15. The CDR3 totals 16 residues.

The chain has TRBV27 and TRBJ2-5; TRBD2 aligns across 7 bases. The germline V gene has CDR1 MNHEY and CDR2 SMNVEV (reference sequence). The CDR3 runs 17 residues. V lost 4 bases, J lost 4 bases, and 15 bases stayed unmatched. In nucleotides, the CDR3 is TGTGCCAGCAGTTCCGCCCCCGGGGAGGGGCGAGGAGAGACCCAGTACTTC. This codes for CASSSAPGEGRGETQYF.

The rearrangement links TRBV7-9 to TRBJ2-7, with 7 bases fitting TRBD1. CDR3 length: 13 residues. V was clipped by 6 bases and J by 6 bases; unmatched bases: 8. The germline V gene has CDR1 SEHNR and CDR2 FQNEAQ (reference sequence). The CDR3 DNA sequence: TGTGCCAGCAGGACAGGGTATTTCTCCGAGCAGTACTTC. Residues: CASRTGYFSEQYF.

This clone was seen a single time. The rearrangement uses TRBV7-2 and TRBJ2-1; 9 bases are shared with TRBD1. The V gene end was trimmed by 7 bases and the J gene end by 8 bases; junction bases not matched to a gene: 12. The CDR3 runs 15 residues. Germline-derived CDR1 and CDR2 are SGHTA and FQGNSA. DNA of the CDR3: TGTGCCAGCATCCAAGGGGGACAGGGCGGCTATGAGCAGTTCTTC. As protein: CASIQGGQGGYEQFF.

V is TRBV9 and J is TRBJ2-3; the D gene is possibly TRBD2 (7 bases). Deletions cut 0 bases from V and 2 bases from J, with 28 bases between. The CDR3 extends over 21 amino acids. Germline loops: CDR1 SGDLS, CDR2 YYNGEE. For the CDR3, the DNA is TGTGCCAGCAGCGTAGGTTCGGGGGGCGTCGTGGGGTCGGGACACACAGATACGCAGTATTTT. Protein: CASSVGSGGVVGSGHTDTQYF.

The V gene is TRBV5-1, the J gene TRBJ2-5; no firm D call. The CDR3 has 11 residues. Trimming cost V 4 bases and J 2 bases, with 3 bases left between them. The germline CDR1 and CDR2 sequences are SGHRS and YFSETQ. CDR3 amino acids: CASSEQETQYF. In nucleotides, the CDR3 is TGCGCCAGCAGCGAGCAAGAGACCCAGTACTTC.

The rearrangement uses TRBV25-1 and TRBJ1-6, with D tentatively TRBD1 (6 bases). CDR3 length: 16 amino acids. Germline assignment: CDR1 MGHDK and CDR2 SYGVNS. V lost 4 bases, J lost 9 bases, and 19 bases lay in between. CDR3 loop: CASSATGGGLSSPLHF. CDR3 sequence (DNA): TGTGCCAGCAGTGCGACAGGTGGGGGCCTTAGTTCACCCCTCCACTTT.

The chain uses TRBV27 and TRBJ1-2; TRBD1 might be the D (5 bases). CDR3 length: 14 residues. With 1 base removed from V and 8 bases from J, the gap between germline ends came to 14 bases. Germline V gene data show CDR1 as MNHEY and CDR2 as SMNVEV (reference sequence). The CDR3: CASSLWSGVVGYTF. In nucleotides, the CDR3 is TGTGCCAGCAGTTTATGGTCGGGGGTAGTGGGCTACACCTTC.

The CDR3 DNA follows: TGCGCCAGCAGCCAAGACGGGGGTTCGGACTATGGCTACACCTTC. Its translation: CASSQDGGSDYGYTF. This chain links TRBV4-3 with TRBJ1-2; D may be TRBD1 (5 bases). The CDR3 consists of 15 residues. From germline, CDR1 is LGHNA and CDR2 YSLEER. The V end lost 0 bases, the J end lost 3 bases, and 11 bases lay between the germline ends.

This chain uses TRBV7-2 with TRBJ2-2, with TRBD1 matching 7 bases. The CDR3 spans 15 residues. The germline V gene encodes CDR1 SGHTA and CDR2 FQGNSA. The trim removed 5 bases at V and 0 bases at J, leaving 3 bases unmatched. This CDR3 is CASSRDRANTGELFF. The CDR3 DNA reads TGTGCCAGCAGCCGCGACAGGGCGAACACCGGGGAGCTGTTTTTT.

V and J are TRBV7-3 and TRBJ1-4; D gene ambiguous. V gave up 1 base and J gave up 3 bases, with 3 bases separating them. The CDR3 runs to 13 residues. The germline gives CDR1 SGHTA, CDR2 FQGTGA. The CDR3 DNA sequence: TGTGCCAGCAGCTTAAGAGCTAATGAAAAACTGTTTTTT. Amino acid sequence: CASSLRANEKLFF.

The CDR3 region is CASSQGHGPSGNTIYF. The DNA for the CDR3 is TGCGCCAGCAGCCAGGGACACGGGCCCTCTGGAAACACCATATATTTT. The rearrangement uses TRBV4-3 and TRBJ1-3; possible D gene TRBD1, 6 bases. Germline V gene data show CDR1 as LGHNA and CDR2 as YSLEER. V was trimmed by 3 bases and J by 0 bases, leaving 12 bases between them. The CDR3 extends over 16 amino acids.

The chain recombines TRBV19 with TRBJ1-5; D possibly corresponds to TRBD1 (6 bases). The CDR3 loop spans 12 amino acids. The germline CDR1 and CDR2 sequences are LNHDA and SQIVND (reference sequence). Deletions cut 3 bases from V and 9 bases from J, with 9 bases between. CDR3 nucleotide sequence: TGTGCCAGTAGTATTTCGGACAGGCCCCAGCATTTT. Translating gives CASSISDRPQHF.

This rearrangement joins TRBV3-1 (or the pseudogene TRBV3-2) to TRBJ1-3; the D is unclear. This CDR3 is built from 15 residues. The germline CDR1 and CDR2 sequences are LGHDT and YNNKEL (reference sequence). V was clipped by 0 bases and J by 3 bases, with 9 bases between them. CDR3 DNA: TGTGCCAGCAGCCAAGATCGCAGTGGTGGAAACACCATATATTTT. Encoded protein: CASSQDRSGGNTIYF.

This chain uses TRBV13 with TRBJ2-7; 10 nucleotides line up with TRBD1. The CDR3 is 15 amino acids. V shed 4 bases, J shed 2 bases, and the junction held 5 bases outside the gene matches. Germline CDR1 reads PRHDT; CDR2 reads FYEKMQ (reference sequence). The CDR3 bases are TGTGCCAGCAGCTCTGGGACAGGGGACACCTACGAGCAGTACTTC. This codes for CASSSGTGDTYEQYF.

V is TRBV7-3 and J is TRBJ1-3; 8 positions agree with TRBD1. CDR3 length equals 16 residues. The germline V gene encodes CDR1 SGHTA and CDR2 FQGTGA. Trimming removed 5 bases from V and 2 bases from J; junction bases left unmatched: 8. Here the CDR3 reads CASSREPGGPGNTIYF. The CDR3 bases are TGTGCCAGCAGCCGAGAACCAGGGGGCCCTGGAAACACCATATATTTT.

The chain is built from TRBV7-8 and TRBJ2-7; 7 positions agree with TRBD1. Germline V gene sequence: CDR1 SGHVS, CDR2 FQNEAQ. V was pared by 3 bases and J by 1 base, with 9 bases of the junction left unmatched. CDR3 length: 16 residues. This chain's CDR3 is CASSLFAGGTSYEQYF. The CDR3, as DNA: TGTGCCAGCAGCTTGTTCGCAGGGGGAACATCCTACGAGCAGTACTTC.

The J gene is TRBJ1-2, the V gene TRBV15; no clear D gene. Trimming took off 1 base at V and 6 bases at J, with 6 bases between the two ends. The CDR3 extends over 12 amino acids. The V gene's germline CDR1 is LNHNV and CDR2 YYDKDF (reference sequence). The CDR3 loop is CATSRASDGYTF. The CDR3 nucleotides read TGTGCCACCAGCAGAGCATCAGATGGCTACACCTTC. The full variable domain, in which reference TRBV15 and TRBJ1-2 provide the parts outside the CDR3, is DAMVIQNPRYQVTQFGKPVTLSCSQTLNHNVMYWYQQKSSQAPKLLFHYYDKDFNNEADTPDNFQSRRPNTSFCFLDIRSPGLGDTAMYLCATSRASDGYTFGSGTRLTVV.

This chain uses TRBV5-4 with TRBJ2-2, with D uncertain. The germline CDR1 and CDR2 sequences are SGHNT and YYREEE (reference sequence). The CDR3 has 16 residues. The germline V and J ends were trimmed by 0 bases and 6 bases, with 15 bases remaining between them. As DNA, the CDR3 is TGTGCCAGCAGCTTGGGGGTGGGCGCAAAGCCCGGGGAGCTGTTTTTT. Translation gives CASSLGVGAKPGELFF.

This clone was picked up one time. The chain uses TRBV3-1 (or the pseudogene TRBV3-2) and TRBJ1-6, with TRBD1 matching over 7 bases. V lost 3 bases to trimming and J lost 10 bases; unmatched junction nucleotides: 9. This CDR3 comprises 15 residues. Germline CDR1 is LGHDT and CDR2 is YNNKEL (reference sequence). The CDR3 spells CASSQGEQGDSPLHF. DNA of the CDR3: TGTGCCAGCAGCCAGGGAGAGCAGGGGGACTCACCCCTCCACTTT.

This CDR3 is CASSLWRVGHHGYTF. Written as DNA, the CDR3 is TGTGCCAGCAGCTTATGGCGAGTAGGACATCATGGCTACACCTTC. The chain has TRBV7-2 and TRBJ1-2, with D tentatively TRBD1 (5 bases). Trimming pared 2 bases from V and 6 bases from J, leaving 16 bases between. CDR1 and CDR2 (germline): SGHTA, FQGNSA. The CDR3 is made up of 15 amino acids.

V gene TRBV5-4 combines with J gene TRBJ1-3; TRBD1 agrees at 9 bases. V shed 4 bases and J 6 bases; nucleotides not matched to a gene: 11. The length of the CDR3 is 16 residues. Germline lookup yields CDR1 SGHNT and CDR2 YYREEE (reference sequence). The CDR3 is CASSKFGQGNLNTIYF. As DNA, the CDR3 is TGTGCCAGCAGCAAATTTGGACAGGGGAATTTAAACACCATATATTTT.

The table lists this clone with a count of one. This chain uses TRBV5-1 with TRBJ1-5, with 10 nucleotides matching TRBD1. Germline V lookup: CDR1 SGHRS, CDR2 YFSETQ. This CDR3 is built from 16 residues. V was clipped by 2 bases and J by 6 bases; unmatched bases: 8. The CDR3 reads CASSFLPGTGAQPQHF. For the CDR3, the DNA is TGCGCCAGCAGCTTCCTGCCGGGGACAGGGGCTCAGCCCCAGCATTTT.

This rearrangement joins TRBV6-5 to TRBJ2-6, with no clear D. Germline CDR1 is MNHEY and CDR2 is SVGAGI. V lost 3 bases, J lost 0 bases, and 6 bases lay in between. The length of the CDR3 is 15 residues. CDR3 region: CASSYVSSGANVLTF. CDR3 sequence (DNA): TGTGCCAGCAGTTATGTTAGCTCTGGGGCCAACGTCCTGACTTTC.

This clone was found once. The chain has TRBV6-5 and TRBJ1-1; tentatively, D is TRBD1 (5 bases). CDR1 and CDR2 (germline): MNHEY, SVGAGI. The CDR3 totals 15 residues. Trimming stripped 5 bases from V and 0 bases from J, with 13 bases between. The CDR3 DNA reads as TGTGCCAGCAGTAAGCCGGGACTGCTGAACACTGAAGCTTTCTTT. Encoded protein: CASSKPGLLNTEAFF.

The chain is built from TRBV3-1 (or the pseudogene TRBV3-2) and TRBJ1-6, with D perhaps matching TRBD1 (6 bases). Germline assignment: CDR1 LGHDT and CDR2 YNNKEL (reference sequence). The CDR3 covers 15 residues. V was cut by 4 bases and J by 6 bases, with 13 bases left in between. The CDR3 sequence is CASSPALDSNSPLHF. The CDR3 DNA reads TGTGCCAGCAGCCCAGCGCTGGACAGTAATTCACCCCTCCACTTT.

This rearrangement joins TRBV5-1 to TRBJ2-3; 10 bases are a match to TRBD2. V was pared by 4 bases and J by 3 bases, with 8 bases of the junction left unmatched. CDR1 is SGHRS and CDR2 is YFSETQ in the germline V gene. There are 16 residues in the CDR3. CDR3 nucleotides: TGCGCCAGCAGCATCTCTAGCGGGGGTAGGACAGATACGCAGTATTTT. This translates into CASSISSGGRTDTQYF.